This T cell receptor (beta chain) was captured in a study of T-cell memory formation after mild COVID-19. One entry per CDR3 protein, called by TCRdb with MiXCR from the 5' RACE reads. The table has about 340,000 distinct CDR3 sequences, over 10% seen once. Study-wide results and limits: The study detected some responding clones in pre-infection memory, suggesting cross-reactive memory joined. Clones that contracted from day 15 to 85 were balanced CD4/CD8, while later expanders leaned CD4+.

V lost 4 bases, J lost 1 base, and 12 bases stayed unmatched. CDR3 length: 17 amino acids. Germline-derived CDR1 and CDR2 are SGHRS and YFSETQ. Remarks on this clonotype: Antigen unknown.

The sequenced material came from PBMCs or a T cell subset sorted from them (not recorded which). The sequence was obtained from a man aged 18 to 29 who had mild COVID-19 (a few samples of this study predate the infection). Cell type and time point are not known. The chain recombines TRBV5-1 with TRBJ2-3; 7 nucleotides agree with TRBD1. CDR3 sequence reads: CASSRQGEALGTDTQYF. Written as DNA, the CDR3 is TGCGCCAGCAGCCGGCAGGGGGAAGCGCTAGGCACAGATACGCAGTATTTT.